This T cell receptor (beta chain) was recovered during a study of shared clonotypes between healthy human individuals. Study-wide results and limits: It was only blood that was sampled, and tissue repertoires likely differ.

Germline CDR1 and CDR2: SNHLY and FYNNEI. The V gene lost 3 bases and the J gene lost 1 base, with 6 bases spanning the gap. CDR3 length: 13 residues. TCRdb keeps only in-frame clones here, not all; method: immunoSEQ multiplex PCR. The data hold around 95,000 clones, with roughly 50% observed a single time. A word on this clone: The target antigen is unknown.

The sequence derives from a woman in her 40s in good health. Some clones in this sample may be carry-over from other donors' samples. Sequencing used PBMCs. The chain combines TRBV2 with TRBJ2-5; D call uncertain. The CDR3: CASSDQAQETQYF. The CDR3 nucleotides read TGTGCCAGCAGTGACCAGGCCCAAGAGACCCAGTACTTC.